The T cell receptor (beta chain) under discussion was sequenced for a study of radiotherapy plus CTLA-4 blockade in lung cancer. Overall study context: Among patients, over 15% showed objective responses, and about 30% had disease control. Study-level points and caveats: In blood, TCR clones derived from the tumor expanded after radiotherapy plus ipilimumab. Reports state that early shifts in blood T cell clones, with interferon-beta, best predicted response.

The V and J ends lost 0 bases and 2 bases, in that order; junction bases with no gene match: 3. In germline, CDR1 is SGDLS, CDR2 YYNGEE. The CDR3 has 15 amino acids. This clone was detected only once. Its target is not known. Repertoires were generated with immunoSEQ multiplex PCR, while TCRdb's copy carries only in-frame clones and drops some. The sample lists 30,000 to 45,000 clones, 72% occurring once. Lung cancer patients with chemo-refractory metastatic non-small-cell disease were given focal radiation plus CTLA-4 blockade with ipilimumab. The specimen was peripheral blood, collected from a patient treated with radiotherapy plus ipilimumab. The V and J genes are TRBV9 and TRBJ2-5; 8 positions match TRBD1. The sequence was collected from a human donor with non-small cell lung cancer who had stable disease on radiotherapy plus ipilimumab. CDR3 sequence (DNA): TGTGCCAGCAGCGTAGTCGACAGGGGACAAGAGACCCAGTACTTC. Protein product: CASSVVDRGQETQYF.